A single sample gave rise to the 9 T cell receptor beta chains below, sequenced in a study of T cells in Graves' hyperthyroidism and ophthalmopathy. The source material, RNA transcripts, was used to amplify TCR beta CDR3 regions. First-round RT-PCR of the TCR CDR3 relied on the HTBI primer set. MiXCR, run by TCRdb on the multiplex PCR reads, gives a single entry per CDR3 protein. The sample yields 450,000 to 650,000 distinct CDR3 sequences, around 14% seen once. The sequenced material came from blood. All receptors derive from a woman between 18 and 30 years old with Graves' ophthalmopathy.

This clonotype was recorded a few times. The chain links TRBV6-5 to TRBJ1-5; the D is unclear. This CDR3 has 15 amino acids. The germline V and J ends were trimmed by 0 bases and 0 bases, with 6 bases remaining between them. In germline, CDR1 is MNHEY, CDR2 SVGAGI. The CDR3 sequence is CASSYSHSSNQPQHF. In DNA, the CDR3 is TGTGCCAGCAGTTACTCGCATTCTAGCAATCAGCCCCAGCATTTT.

In its sample, this clonotype was seen a few times. The CDR3 DNA follows: TGTGCCAGCAGTGAAGTCCAGGGGGGGGCCACTGAAGCTTTCTTT. Translated, it gives CASSEVQGGATEAFF. The chain uses TRBV6-1 and TRBJ1-1; 7 bases line up with TRBD1. The V gene's germline CDR1 is MNHNS and CDR2 SASEGT. There are 15 residues in the CDR3. Trimming at V came to 1 base and at J to 4 bases, leaving 6 bases not matched to a gene.

This clonotype has at least ten counts. The V call is TRBV2, the J call TRBJ1-5; no clear D. CDR1 and CDR2 (germline): SNHLY, FYNNEI. CDR3 size: 16 residues. V was clipped by 7 bases and J by 0 bases, with 16 bases between them. The CDR3 region has the DNA TGTGCCAGCAATCCGGCAGCGCCCTATAGCAATCAGCCCCAGCATTTT. Its translation: CASNPAAPYSNQPQHF.

This chain connects TRBV24-1 to TRBJ2-6; D gene uncertain. V lost 9 bases, J lost 0 bases, and 5 bases lay in between. This CDR3 has 13 residues. Germline lookup yields CDR1 KGHDR and CDR2 SFDVKD. CDR3 in amino acids: CATATSGANVLTF. The CDR3 nucleotides are TGTGCCACCGCGACCTCTGGGGCCAACGTCCTGACTTTC.

This clonotype was seen ten or more times. Its ends do not fully match the called genes, so a read error is possible. The chain has TRBV7-7 and TRBJ2-1; either TRBD1 or TRBD2 may supply D (5 bases each). The length of the CDR3 is 17 residues. Germline V CDR1 and CDR2: SSHAT, FNYEAQ (reference sequence). CDR3 amino acids: CASSPRSGARSYNEQFF. The CDR3 DNA reads as TGTGCTAGCAGCCCCCGATCCGGGGCTAGGTCCTACAATGAGCAGTTCTTC.

This clonotype has more than one count but fewer than ten. This chain connects TRBV7-9 to TRBJ2-7; no firm D call. CDR1 is SEHNR, CDR2 FQNEAQ, per germline (reference sequence). V gave up 3 bases and J gave up 6 bases, with 15 bases separating them. The CDR3 spans 14 residues. CDR3 sequence: CASSFSALKGEQYF. In DNA, the CDR3 is TGTGCCAGCAGCTTCTCGGCGCTTAAGGGCGAGCAGTACTTC. Based on the CDR3 plus reference TRBV7-9 and TRBJ2-7, the full variable domain is DTGVSQNPRHKITKRGQNVTFRCDPISEHNRLYWYRQTLGQGPEFLTYFQNEAQLEKSRLLSDRFSAERPKGSFSTLEIQRTEQGDSAMYLCASSFSALKGEQYFGPGTRLTVT.

Remarks on this clonotype: A far more abundant clone sits one base away, making this likely a read error. This rearrangement joins TRBV6-9 to TRBJ2-5, with D hard to call. The CDR3 length is 11 residues. With 4 bases removed from V and 5 bases from J, the gap between germline ends came to 5 bases. CDR1 and CDR2 (germline): MNHGY, SVAAGI. This CDR3 is CASSCGETQYF. The CDR3 nucleotides are TGTGCCAGCAGTTGCGGCGAGACCCAGTACTTC.

As regards this clonotype: This is likely a read error, given that the CDR3 carries no conserved phenylalanine or tryptophan at its end. V usage is TRBV7-2 and J usage is TRBJ2-5; D call uncertain. The CDR3 is 13 amino acids. Germline V lookup: CDR1 SGHTA, CDR2 FQGNSA. Trimming pared 1 base from V and 1 base from J, leaving 4 bases between. The CDR3 DNA is TGTGCCAGCAGCTTAGGGGGCCAAGAGACCCAGTACCTC. Encoded protein: CASSLGGQETQYL.

In this sample, this clonotype turned up many times. CDR3 protein: CARAPLPYEQYF. CDR3 in DNA: TGTGCCAGAGCGCCCCTACCGTACGAGCAGTACTTC. The genes are TRBV6-1 and TRBJ2-7; D gene unclear. The germline V gene has CDR1 MNHNS and CDR2 SASEGT. Trimming took off 9 bases at V and 4 bases at J, with 13 bases between the two ends. The length of the CDR3 is 12 residues.